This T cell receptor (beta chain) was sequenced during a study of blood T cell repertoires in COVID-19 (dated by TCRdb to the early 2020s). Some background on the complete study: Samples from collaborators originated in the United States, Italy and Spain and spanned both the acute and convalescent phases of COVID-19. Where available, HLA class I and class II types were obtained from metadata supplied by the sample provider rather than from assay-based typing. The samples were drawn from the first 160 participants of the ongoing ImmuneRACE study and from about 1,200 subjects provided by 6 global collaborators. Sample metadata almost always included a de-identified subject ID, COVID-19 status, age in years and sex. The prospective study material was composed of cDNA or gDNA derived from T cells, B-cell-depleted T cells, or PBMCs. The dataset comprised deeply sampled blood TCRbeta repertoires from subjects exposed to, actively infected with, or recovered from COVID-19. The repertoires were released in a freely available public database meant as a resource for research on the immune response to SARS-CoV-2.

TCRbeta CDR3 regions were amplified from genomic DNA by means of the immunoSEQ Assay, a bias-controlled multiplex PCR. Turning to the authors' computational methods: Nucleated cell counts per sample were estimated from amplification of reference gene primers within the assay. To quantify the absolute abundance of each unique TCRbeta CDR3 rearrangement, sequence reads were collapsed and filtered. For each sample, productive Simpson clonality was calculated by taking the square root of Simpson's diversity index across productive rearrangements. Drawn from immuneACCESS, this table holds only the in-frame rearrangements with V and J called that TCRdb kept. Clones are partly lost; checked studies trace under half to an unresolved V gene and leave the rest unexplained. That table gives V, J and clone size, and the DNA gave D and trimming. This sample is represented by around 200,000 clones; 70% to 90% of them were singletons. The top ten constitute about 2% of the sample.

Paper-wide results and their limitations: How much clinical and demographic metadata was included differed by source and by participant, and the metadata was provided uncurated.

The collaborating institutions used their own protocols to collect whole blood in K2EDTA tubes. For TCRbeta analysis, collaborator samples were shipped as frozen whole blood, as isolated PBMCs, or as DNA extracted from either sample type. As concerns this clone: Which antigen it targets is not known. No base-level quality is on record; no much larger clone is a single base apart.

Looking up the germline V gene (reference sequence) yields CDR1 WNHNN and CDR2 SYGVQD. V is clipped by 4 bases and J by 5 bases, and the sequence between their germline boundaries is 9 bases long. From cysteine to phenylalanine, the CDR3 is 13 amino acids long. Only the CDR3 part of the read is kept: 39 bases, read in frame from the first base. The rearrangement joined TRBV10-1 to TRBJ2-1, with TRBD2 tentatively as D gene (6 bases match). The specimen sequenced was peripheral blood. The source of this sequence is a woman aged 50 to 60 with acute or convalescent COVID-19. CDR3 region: CASSVWTNNEQFF. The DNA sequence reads TGCGCCAGCAGTGTATGGACTAACAATGAGCAGTTCTTC.